This T cell receptor (beta chain) originates from a study of blood T cell repertoires in COVID-19. This clone was seen once. Profiling relied on immunoSEQ multiplex PCR, and the TCRdb table lists in-frame clones only, not all of them. The sample yields some 300,000 clones, approximately 80% seen once. CDR3 length equals 15 residues. Germline lookup yields CDR1 ENHRY and CDR2 SYGVKD. The V segment lost 4 bases and the J segment 5 bases; nucleotides outside the gene matches: 6. The J gene is TRBJ2-7, the V gene TRBV10-3, with 12 nucleotides matching TRBD2. The receptor's source is a woman aged 45-65 years with active or convalescent COVID-19. Sequencing used peripheral blood. The CDR3 loop is CAISGLAGESDEQYF. CDR3 DNA sequence: TGTGCCATCAGTGGACTAGCGGGAGAATCTGACGAGCAGTACTTC.